This T cell receptor (beta chain) was sequenced in a study of control samples from healthy donors and cancer patients. The CDR3 is made up of 13 amino acids. The germline V gene encodes CDR1 LNHDA and CDR2 SQIVND (reference sequence). Trimming took off 4 bases at V and 8 bases at J, with 14 bases between the two ends. TCRdb's copy holds only in-frame clones and misses some; the assay was immunoSEQ multiplex PCR. Here the sample spans 150,000 to 200,000 clones, about 90% being singletons. Sequencing used blood. The rearrangement joins TRBV19 to TRBJ1-2; a weak D match, TRBD1 (5 bases). The TCR comes from a woman in her thirties or forties in good health. Here the CDR3 DNA reads TGTGCCAGTAGTACTGGCGGGAGACAGGGCTACACCTTC. It yields the protein CASSTGGRQGYTF.